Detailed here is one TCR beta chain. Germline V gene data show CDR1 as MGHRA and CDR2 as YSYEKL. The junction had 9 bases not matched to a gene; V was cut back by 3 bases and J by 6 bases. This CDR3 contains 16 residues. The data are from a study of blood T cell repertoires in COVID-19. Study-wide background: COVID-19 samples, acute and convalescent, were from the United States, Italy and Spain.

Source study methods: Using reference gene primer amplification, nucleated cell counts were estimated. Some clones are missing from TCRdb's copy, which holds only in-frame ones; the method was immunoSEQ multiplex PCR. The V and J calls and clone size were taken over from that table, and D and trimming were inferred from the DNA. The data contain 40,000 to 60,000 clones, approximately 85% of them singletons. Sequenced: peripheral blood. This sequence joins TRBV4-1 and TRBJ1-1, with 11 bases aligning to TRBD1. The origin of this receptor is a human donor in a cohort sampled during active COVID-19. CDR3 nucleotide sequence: TGCGCCAGCAGCCATCCCGCCGGGACAGGGGGTCCTGAAGCTTTCTTT. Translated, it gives CASSHPAGTGGPEAFF.